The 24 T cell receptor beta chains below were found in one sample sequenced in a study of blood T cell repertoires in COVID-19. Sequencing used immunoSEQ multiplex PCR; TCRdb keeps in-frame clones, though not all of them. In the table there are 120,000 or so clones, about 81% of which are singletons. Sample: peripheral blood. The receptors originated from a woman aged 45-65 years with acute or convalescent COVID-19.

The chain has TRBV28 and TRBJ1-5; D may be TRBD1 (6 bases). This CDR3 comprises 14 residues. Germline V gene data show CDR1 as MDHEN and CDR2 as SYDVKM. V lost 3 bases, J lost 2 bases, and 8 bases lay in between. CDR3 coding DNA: TGTGCCAGCAGTTTCGCAGGGGGCAATCAGCCCCAGCATTTT. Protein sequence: CASSFAGGNQPQHF.

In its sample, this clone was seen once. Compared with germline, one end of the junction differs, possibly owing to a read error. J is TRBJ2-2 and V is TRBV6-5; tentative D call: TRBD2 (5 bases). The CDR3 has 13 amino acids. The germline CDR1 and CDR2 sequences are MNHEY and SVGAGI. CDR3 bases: TGTGCCACCAGTCGGGATACAACCGGGGAGCTGTTTTTT. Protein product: CATSRDTTGELFF.

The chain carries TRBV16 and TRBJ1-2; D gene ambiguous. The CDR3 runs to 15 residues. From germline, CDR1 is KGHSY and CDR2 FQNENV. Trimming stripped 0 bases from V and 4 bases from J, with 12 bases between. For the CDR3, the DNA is TGTGCCAGCAGCCAATCGGGCAGAACTGCCTATGGCTACACCTTC. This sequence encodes CASSQSGRTAYGYTF. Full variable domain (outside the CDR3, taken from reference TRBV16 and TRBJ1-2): GEEVAQTPKHLVRGEGQKAKLYCAPIKGHSYVFWYQQVLKNEFKFLISFQNENVFDETGMPKERFSAKCLPNSPCSLEIQATKLEDSAVYFCASSQSGRTAYGYTFGSGTRLTVV.

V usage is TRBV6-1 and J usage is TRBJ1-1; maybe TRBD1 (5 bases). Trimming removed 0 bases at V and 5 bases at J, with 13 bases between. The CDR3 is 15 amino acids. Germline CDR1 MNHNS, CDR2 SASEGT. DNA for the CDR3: TGTGCCAGCAGTGAAGCTACCCAGGGTTTGACTGAAGCTTTCTTT. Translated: CASSEATQGLTEAFF.

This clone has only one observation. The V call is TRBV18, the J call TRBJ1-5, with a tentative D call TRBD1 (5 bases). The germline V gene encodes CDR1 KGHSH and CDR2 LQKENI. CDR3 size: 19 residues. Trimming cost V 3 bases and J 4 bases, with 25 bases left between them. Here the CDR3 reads CASSPEVLTATLNNQPQHF. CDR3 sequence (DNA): TGTGCCAGCTCACCCGAAGTCTTGACAGCGACGCTGAATAATCAGCCCCAGCATTTT.

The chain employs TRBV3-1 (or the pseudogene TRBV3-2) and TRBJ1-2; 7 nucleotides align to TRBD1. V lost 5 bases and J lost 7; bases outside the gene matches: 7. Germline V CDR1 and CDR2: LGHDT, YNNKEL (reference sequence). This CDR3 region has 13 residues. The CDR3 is CASSVQGTAGYTF. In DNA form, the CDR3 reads TGTGCCAGCAGCGTCCAGGGGACAGCTGGCTACACCTTC.

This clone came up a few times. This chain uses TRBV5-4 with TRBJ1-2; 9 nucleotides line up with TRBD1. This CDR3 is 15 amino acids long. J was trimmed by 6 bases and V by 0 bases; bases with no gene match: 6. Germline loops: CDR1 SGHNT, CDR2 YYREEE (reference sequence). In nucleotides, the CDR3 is TGTGCCAGCAGCTTGGACCGACAGGGGGGGGATGGCTACACCTTC. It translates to CASSLDRQGGDGYTF.

The CDR3 reads CASSLWREPSYEQYF. The CDR3 DNA reads TGTGCCAGCAGCTTATGGCGGGAGCCCTCCTACGAGCAGTACTTC. The chain couples TRBV13 to TRBJ2-7; 7 bases align to TRBD2. The CDR3 has 15 residues. V was clipped by 2 bases and J by 0 bases; unmatched bases: 4. Germline V lookup: CDR1 PRHDT, CDR2 FYEKMQ (reference sequence).

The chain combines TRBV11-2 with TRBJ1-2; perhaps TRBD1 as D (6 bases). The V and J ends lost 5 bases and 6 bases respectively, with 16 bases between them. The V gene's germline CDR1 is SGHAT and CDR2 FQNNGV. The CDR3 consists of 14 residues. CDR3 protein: CASSKDRFRNGYTF. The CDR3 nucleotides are TGTGCCAGCAGCAAAGACAGGTTTAGGAATGGCTACACCTTC.

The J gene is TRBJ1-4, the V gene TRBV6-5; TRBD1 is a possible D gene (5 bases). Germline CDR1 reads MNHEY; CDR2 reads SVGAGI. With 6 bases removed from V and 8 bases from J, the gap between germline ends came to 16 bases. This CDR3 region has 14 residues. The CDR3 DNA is TGTGCCAGCAGCGGAGCCAGGGTTGGGGAAAAACTGTTTTTT. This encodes CASSGARVGEKLFF.

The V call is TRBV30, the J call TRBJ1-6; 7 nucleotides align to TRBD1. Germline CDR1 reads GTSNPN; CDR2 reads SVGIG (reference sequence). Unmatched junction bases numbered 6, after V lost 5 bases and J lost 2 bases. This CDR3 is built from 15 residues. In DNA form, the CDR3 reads TGTGCCTGGGGCGAGGGGGCTGCCTATAATTCACCCCTCCACTTT. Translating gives CAWGEGAAYNSPLHF.

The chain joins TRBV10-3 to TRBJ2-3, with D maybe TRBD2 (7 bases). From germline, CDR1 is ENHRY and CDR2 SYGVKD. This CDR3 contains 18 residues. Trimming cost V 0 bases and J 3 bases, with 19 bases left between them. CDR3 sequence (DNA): TGTGCCATCAGTGAGTCACGGGGGGCAGGGATAATGACAGATACGCAGTATTTT. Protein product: CAISESRGAGIMTDTQYF.

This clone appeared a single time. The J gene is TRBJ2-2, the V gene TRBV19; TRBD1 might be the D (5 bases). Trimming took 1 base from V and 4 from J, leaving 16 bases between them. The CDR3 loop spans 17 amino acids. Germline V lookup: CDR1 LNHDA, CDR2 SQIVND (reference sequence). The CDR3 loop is CASSIVRQSFGTGELFF. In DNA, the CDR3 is TGTGCCAGTAGTATAGTCCGACAGTCCTTTGGCACCGGGGAGCTGTTTTTT.

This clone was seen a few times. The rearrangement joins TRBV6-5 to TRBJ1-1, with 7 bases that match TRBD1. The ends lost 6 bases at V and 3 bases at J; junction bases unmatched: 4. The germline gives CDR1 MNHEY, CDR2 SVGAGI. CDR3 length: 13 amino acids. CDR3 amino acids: CASRKGADTEAFF. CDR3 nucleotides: TGTGCCAGCAGGAAGGGGGCTGACACTGAAGCTTTCTTT.

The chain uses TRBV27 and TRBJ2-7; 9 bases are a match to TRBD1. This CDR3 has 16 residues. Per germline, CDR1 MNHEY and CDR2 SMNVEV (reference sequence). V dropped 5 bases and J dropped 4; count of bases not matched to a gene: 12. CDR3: CASSPLHRGRRYEQYF. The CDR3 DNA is TGTGCCAGCAGTCCCCTCCACAGGGGGCGAAGATACGAGCAGTACTTC.

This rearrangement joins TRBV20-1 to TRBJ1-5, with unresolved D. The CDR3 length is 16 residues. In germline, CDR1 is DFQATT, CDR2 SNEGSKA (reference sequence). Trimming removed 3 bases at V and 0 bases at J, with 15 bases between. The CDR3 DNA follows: TGCAGTGCTAGTGTGTCCGGGAAATATAGCAATCAGCCCCAGCATTTT. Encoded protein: CSASVSGKYSNQPQHF.

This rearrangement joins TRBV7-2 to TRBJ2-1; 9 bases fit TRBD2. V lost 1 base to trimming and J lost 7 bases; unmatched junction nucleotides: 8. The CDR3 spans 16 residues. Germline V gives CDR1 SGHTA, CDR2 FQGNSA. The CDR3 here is CASSLVATSGINEQFF. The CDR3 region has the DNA TGTGCCAGCAGCTTAGTCGCGACTAGCGGCATTAATGAGCAGTTCTTC.

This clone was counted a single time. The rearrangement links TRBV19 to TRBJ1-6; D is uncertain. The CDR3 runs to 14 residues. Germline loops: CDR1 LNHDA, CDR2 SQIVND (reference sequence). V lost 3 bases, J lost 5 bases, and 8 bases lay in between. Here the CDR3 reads CASSIHINNSPLHF. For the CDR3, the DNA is TGTGCCAGTAGTATTCACATCAATAATTCACCCCTCCACTTT.

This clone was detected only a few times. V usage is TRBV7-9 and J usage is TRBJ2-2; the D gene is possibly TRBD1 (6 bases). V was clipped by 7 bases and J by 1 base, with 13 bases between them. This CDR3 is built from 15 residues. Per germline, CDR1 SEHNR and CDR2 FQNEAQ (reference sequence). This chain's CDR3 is CASTITGMNTGELFF. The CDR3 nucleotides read TGTGCCAGCACCATTACAGGGATGAACACCGGGGAGCTGTTTTTT.

The CDR3 DNA reads as TGCGCCAGCAGGCCCGGGACTAGCGGCACAGATACGCAGTATTTT. It specifies CASRPGTSGTDTQYF. The rearrangement joins TRBV5-1 to TRBJ2-3; 10 bases map to TRBD2. This CDR3 is built from 15 residues. CDR1 and CDR2 (germline): SGHRS, YFSETQ. The ends lost 5 bases at V and 1 base at J; junction bases unmatched: 4.

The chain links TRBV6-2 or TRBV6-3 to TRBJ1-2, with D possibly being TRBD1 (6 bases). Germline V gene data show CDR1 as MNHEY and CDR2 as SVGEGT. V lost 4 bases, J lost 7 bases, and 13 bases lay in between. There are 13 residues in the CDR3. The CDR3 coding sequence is TGTGCCAGCAGTTTGGCAGGGGAGATTGGCTACACCTTC. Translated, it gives CASSLAGEIGYTF.

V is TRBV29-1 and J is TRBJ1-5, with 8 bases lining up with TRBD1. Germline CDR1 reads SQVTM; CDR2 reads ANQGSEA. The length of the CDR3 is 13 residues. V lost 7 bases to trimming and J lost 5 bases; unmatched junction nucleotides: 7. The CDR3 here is CSAADRVDQPQHF. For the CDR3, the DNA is TGCAGCGCCGCGGACAGGGTTGATCAGCCCCAGCATTTT.

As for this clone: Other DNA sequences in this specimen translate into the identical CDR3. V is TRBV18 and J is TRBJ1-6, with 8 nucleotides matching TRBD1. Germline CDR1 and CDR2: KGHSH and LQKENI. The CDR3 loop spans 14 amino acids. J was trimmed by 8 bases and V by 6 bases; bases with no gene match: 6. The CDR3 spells CASSPGTGDSPLHF. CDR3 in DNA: TGTGCCAGCTCCCCCGGGACAGGCGATTCACCCCTCCACTTT.

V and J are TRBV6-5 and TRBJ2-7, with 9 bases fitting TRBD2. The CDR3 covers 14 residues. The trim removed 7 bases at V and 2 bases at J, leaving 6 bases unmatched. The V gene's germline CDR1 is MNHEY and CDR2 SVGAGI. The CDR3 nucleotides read TGTGCCAGCACGCGCGGGAGGGAGACCTACGAGCAGTACTTC. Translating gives CASTRGRETYEQYF.